The 26 T cell receptor beta chains in this list originate from one sample, sequenced in a study of blood T cells in healthy people across ages. Through a sample-barcoded 5' primer and a J-beta primer mix, a second PCR was run for roughly 7 to 12 cycles. TCRdb recomputed calls from the 5' RACE reads with MiXCR, one row per CDR3 protein. Among 1.5 million to 1.8 million distinct CDR3 sequences listed, 40% to 45% were seen once. The sequenced sample consisted of blood. These receptors all come from a woman in her late teens or twenties in good health.

Notes on this clonotype: One junction end does not reproduce the germline sequence, and a read error may be involved. This rearrangement joins TRBV28 to TRBJ2-3, with 9 bases fitting TRBD2. CDR1 MDHEN and CDR2 SYDVKM come from the germline V gene. The CDR3 sequence is 15 residues long. CDR3 sequence: CTSSLGTSHVDTQYF. The CDR3 nucleotides are TGTACCAGCAGTTTAGGGACTAGCCATGTAGATACGCAGTATTTT. The whole variable domain, remainder taken from reference TRBV28 and TRBJ2-3, is DVKVTQSSRYLVKRTGEKVFLECVQDMDHENMFWYRQDPGLGLRLIYFSYDVKMKEKGDIPEGYSVSREKKERFSLILESASTNQTSMYLCTSSLGTSHVDTQYFGPGTRLTVL.

The chain recombines TRBV29-1 with TRBJ1-1, with D uncertain. CDR3 size: 12 residues. CDR1 is SQVTM and CDR2 is ANQGSEA in the germline V gene. Trimming shortened V by 2 bases and J by 1 base, and 5 bases separated the two germline ends. Here the CDR3 DNA reads TGCAGCGTTGAAACGCCGAACACTGAAGCTTTCTTT. Protein sequence: CSVETPNTEAFF.

The rearrangement uses TRBV6-2 or TRBV6-3 and TRBJ2-1; 8 nucleotides align to TRBD2. This CDR3 comprises 20 residues. Germline CDR1 reads MNHEY; CDR2 reads SVGEGT. V dropped 3 bases and J dropped 0; count of bases not matched to a gene: 16. The CDR3 DNA sequence: TGTGCCAGCAGTTATTACAAGTGGCTAGCGGGCCATAGCTCCTACAATGAGCAGTTCTTC. It is translated as CASSYYKWLAGHSSYNEQFF.

The V call is TRBV20-1, the J call TRBJ1-3; D remains unclear. CDR1 is DFQATT, CDR2 SNEGSKA, per germline (reference sequence). V shed 3 bases and J shed 0 bases, with 12 bases lying between them. The length of the CDR3 is 15 residues. CDR3 amino acids: CSASVRGNSGNTIYF. CDR3 sequence (DNA): TGCAGTGCTAGTGTTCGGGGAAACTCTGGAAACACCATATATTTT.

Ten or more counts support this clonotype. The J gene is TRBJ2-7, the V gene TRBV6-5; D is possibly TRBD1 (5 bases). The germline V gene encodes CDR1 MNHEY and CDR2 SVGAGI. The CDR3 length is 13 residues. V lost 6 bases and J lost 2, with 11 bases in between. This CDR3 is CASSQGPTYEQYF. CDR3 in DNA: TGTGCCAGCAGCCAGGGCCCAACCTACGAGCAGTACTTC.

This clonotype was counted many times. The V and J genes are TRBV12-3 or TRBV12-4 and TRBJ2-5; D unresolved. V was shortened by 2 bases and J by 1 base, with 2 bases between the two germline ends. The CDR3 runs 12 residues. For the CDR3, the DNA is TGTGCCAGCAGTTTAATCCAAGAGACCCAGTACTTC. The encoded protein is CASSLIQETQYF.

This clonotype was counted at least ten times. The chain employs TRBV6-5 and TRBJ2-1, with 8 bases matching TRBD1. The CDR3 covers 14 residues. The junction had 2 bases not matched to a gene; V was cut back by 5 bases and J by 2 bases. The V gene's germline CDR1 is MNHEY and CDR2 SVGAGI. CDR3 protein: CASSEDRAYNEQFF. CDR3 DNA: TGTGCCAGCAGTGAGGACAGGGCCTACAATGAGCAGTTCTTC.

Note on this clonotype: A much larger clone differs by one base, so this may be a read error. The chain is built from TRBV4-3 and TRBJ2-1; D unresolved. The germline V gene has CDR1 LGHNA and CDR2 YSLEER. V lost 2 bases and J lost 3, with 8 bases in between. CDR3 length: 14 residues. CDR3 in amino acids: CASSQYGHYNEQFF. CDR3 coding DNA: TGCGCCAGCAGCCAATATGGCCACTACAATGAGCAGTTCTTC.

The chain employs TRBV4-2 and TRBJ1-1; D is unclear. The length of the CDR3 is 14 residues. Germline-derived CDR1 and CDR2 are LGHNA and YNFKEQ. V dropped 0 bases and J dropped 0 bases, with 5 bases sitting between them. CDR3 nucleotides: TGTGCCAGCAGCCAAGAGGTAGTGAACACTGAAGCTTTCTTT. Residues: CASSQEVVNTEAFF.

This clonotype was observed a few times. The rearrangement uses TRBV20-1 and TRBJ2-5, with D hard to call. The germline V gene has CDR1 DFQATT and CDR2 SNEGSKA (reference sequence). This CDR3 region has 11 residues. V was clipped by 3 bases and J by 5 bases, with 7 bases between them. DNA of the CDR3: TGCAGTGCTAGTAAGGGTGAGACCCAGTACTTC. Amino acids: CSASKGETQYF.

The rearrangement uses TRBV5-1 and TRBJ2-7, with 12 bases fitting TRBD1. Germline loops: CDR1 SGHRS, CDR2 YFSETQ. The CDR3 length is 16 residues. The ends lost 5 bases at V and 4 bases at J; junction bases unmatched: 10. The CDR3 loop reads CASRWGDRGRLYEQYF. The DNA for the CDR3 is TGCGCCAGCAGGTGGGGGGACAGGGGGCGCTTATACGAGCAGTACTTC. The variable domain in full, with the rest retrieved from reference TRBV5-1 and TRBJ2-7, is KAGVTQTPRYLIKTRGQQVTLSCSPISGHRSVSWYQQTPGQGLQFLFEYFSETQRNKGNFPGRFSGRQFSNSRSEMNVSTLELGDSALYLCASRWGDRGRLYEQYFGPGTRLTVT.

Worth noting for this clonotype: A much bigger clone sits one base away, suggesting this may be a read error. This rearrangement joins TRBV12-3 or TRBV12-4 to TRBJ2-1; D might be TRBD2 (6 bases). V shed 6 bases and J shed 13 bases, with 25 bases lying between them. The CDR3 is 15 amino acids. This CDR3 reads CASRPGRVSGETQFF. The CDR3 region has the DNA TGTGCCAGCAGGCCAGGACGGGTTTCGGGGGAGACCCAGTTCTTC.

V is TRBV9 and J is TRBJ2-7; D gene unclear. Germline CDR1 is SGDLS and CDR2 is YYNGEE. V lost 0 bases, J lost 0 bases, and 10 bases lay in between. This CDR3 has 15 amino acids. CDR3 in amino acids: CASSVGALSSYEQYF. CDR3 bases: TGTGCCAGCAGCGTAGGGGCCCTAAGCTCCTACGAGCAGTACTTC.

The chain couples TRBV29-1 to TRBJ2-7; the D is unclear. Deletions cut 6 bases from V and 1 base from J, with 7 bases between. The CDR3 consists of 11 residues. Germline lookup yields CDR1 SQVTM and CDR2 ANQGSEA. This CDR3 reads CSVIGSYEQYF. The CDR3 DNA reads as TGCAGCGTAATTGGGTCCTACGAGCAGTACTTC.

This clonotype was seen more than once but under ten times. The V gene is TRBV27, the J gene TRBJ2-3, with TRBD2 matching over 7 bases. Per the germline V gene, CDR1 is MNHEY and CDR2 is SMNVEV (reference sequence). Trimming took 8 bases from V and 2 from J; bases not matched to a gene: 7. This CDR3 is 14 amino acids long. CDR3: CASGLGVPTDTQYF. The CDR3 nucleotides are TGTGCCAGCGGACTAGGGGTTCCCACAGATACGCAGTATTTT.

The chain carries TRBV3-1 and TRBJ2-3; TRBD2 matches 11 bases. V was pared by 6 bases and J by 4 bases, with 6 bases of the junction left unmatched. The CDR3 consists of 15 residues. Germline CDR1 LGHDT, CDR2 YNNKEL (reference sequence). For the CDR3, the DNA is TGTGCCAGCAGACTAGCGGGAGCCCACCCAGATACGCAGTATTTT. Its translation: CASRLAGAHPDTQYF.

This chain links TRBV7-2 with TRBJ2-3; the D gene could be TRBD1 or TRBD2 (5 bases each). V lost 6 bases, J lost 4 bases, and 17 bases lay in between. CDR1 is SGHTA, CDR2 FQGNSA, per germline. The CDR3 totals 15 residues. The CDR3 DNA is TGTGCCAGCAGACCCTCAGGGAGTGGCGCAGATACGCAGTATTTT. Translating gives CASRPSGSGADTQYF.

The chain couples TRBV3-1 to TRBJ2-7; D is perhaps TRBD2 (6 bases). The CDR3 runs 14 residues. Trimming left V 4 bases short and J 0 bases short, with 10 bases between. CDR1 and CDR2 (germline): LGHDT, YNNKEL (reference sequence). The CDR3 coding sequence is TGTGCCAGCAGCCGCCGGGACTTCTCCTACGAGCAGTACTTC. Residues: CASSRRDFSYEQYF.

The chain employs TRBV27 and TRBJ2-3; TRBD2 agrees at 7 bases. This CDR3 comprises 15 residues. With 4 bases clipped from V and 6 bases from J, the junction kept 10 bases outside the gene matches. Germline-derived CDR1 and CDR2 are MNHEY and SMNVEV (reference sequence). CDR3 nucleotides: TGTGCCAGCAGTTCAGGACTAGTCCCCTTGGATACGCAGTATTTT. This gives the protein CASSSGLVPLDTQYF.

This clonotype was detected only a few times. The chain joins TRBV4-3 to TRBJ2-3, with TRBD2 matching over 10 bases. CDR1 LGHNA and CDR2 YSLEER come from the germline V gene. CDR3 length equals 17 residues. With V trimmed by 0 bases and J by 5 bases, 8 bases remained unmatched. The CDR3 nucleotides are TGCGCCAGCAGCCAAGAGGGGAGCGGGGGGGTGGTAGATACGCAGTATTTT. Amino acid sequence: CASSQEGSGGVVDTQYF.

There are a few counts of this clonotype. The J gene is TRBJ2-1, the V gene TRBV7-9; TRBD2 aligns across 13 bases. J gave up 2 bases and V 5 bases, and 9 bases lay outside the gene matches. Germline V gene data show CDR1 as SEHNR and CDR2 as FQNEAQ (reference sequence). The CDR3 sequence is 18 residues long. The CDR3 region has the DNA TGTGCCAGCAGCCGAGAGGGACTAGCGGGAAGTACCTACAATGAGCAGTTCTTC. Amino acids: CASSREGLAGSTYNEQFF.

There are a few counts of this clonotype. CDR3 region: CASSPRGGVRTDTQYF. The DNA for the CDR3 is TGTGCCAGCAGTCCTCGTGGGGGGGTCAGGACAGATACGCAGTATTTT. The rearrangement links TRBV28 to TRBJ2-3, with 7 bases lining up with TRBD2. V dropped 5 bases and J dropped 3; count of bases not matched to a gene: 11. CDR1 MDHEN and CDR2 SYDVKM come from the germline V gene. The CDR3 extends over 16 amino acids.

This clonotype was recorded only once. J is TRBJ1-2 and V is TRBV4-3; TRBD1 aligns across 12 bases. Germline V lookup: CDR1 LGHNA, CDR2 YSLEER. The CDR3 is 15 residues long. The V gene end was trimmed by 3 bases and the J gene end by 5 bases; junction bases not matched to a gene: 4. In DNA form, the CDR3 reads TGCGCCAGCAGCCAGGGGGACAGGGGGCGATATGGCTACACCTTC. Translation gives CASSQGDRGRYGYTF.

The rearrangement joins TRBV4-3 to TRBJ1-5; D unclear. V shed 0 bases and J shed 1 base, with 7 bases lying between them. Germline V gives CDR1 LGHNA, CDR2 YSLEER. This CDR3 spans 15 amino acids. CDR3 nucleotide sequence: TGCGCCAGCAGCCAAGATACCCAGAGCAATCAGCCCCAGCATTTT. Translated: CASSQDTQSNQPQHF.

This clonotype was counted only a few times. CDR3 sequence (DNA): TGCAGCGTCGCCCCACCTCTGGGACCAGCGGGACCATACAATGAGCAGTTCTTC. Its translation: CSVAPPLGPAGPYNEQFF. V is TRBV29-1 and J is TRBJ2-1; the match to TRBD2 covers 7 bases. With V trimmed by 6 bases and J by 4 bases, 21 bases remained unmatched. Germline assignment: CDR1 SQVTM and CDR2 ANQGSEA. The CDR3 runs to 18 residues.

This clonotype occurred a few times. The chain uses TRBV7-9 and TRBJ1-2; 9 bases fit TRBD1. The V and J ends lost 6 bases and 3 bases, in that order; junction bases with no gene match: 5. The CDR3 sequence is 14 residues long. Germline V gives CDR1 SEHNR, CDR2 FQNEAQ (reference sequence). This chain's CDR3 is CASREGQGDYGYTF. The CDR3, as DNA: TGTGCCAGCAGAGAGGGACAGGGAGACTATGGCTACACCTTC.